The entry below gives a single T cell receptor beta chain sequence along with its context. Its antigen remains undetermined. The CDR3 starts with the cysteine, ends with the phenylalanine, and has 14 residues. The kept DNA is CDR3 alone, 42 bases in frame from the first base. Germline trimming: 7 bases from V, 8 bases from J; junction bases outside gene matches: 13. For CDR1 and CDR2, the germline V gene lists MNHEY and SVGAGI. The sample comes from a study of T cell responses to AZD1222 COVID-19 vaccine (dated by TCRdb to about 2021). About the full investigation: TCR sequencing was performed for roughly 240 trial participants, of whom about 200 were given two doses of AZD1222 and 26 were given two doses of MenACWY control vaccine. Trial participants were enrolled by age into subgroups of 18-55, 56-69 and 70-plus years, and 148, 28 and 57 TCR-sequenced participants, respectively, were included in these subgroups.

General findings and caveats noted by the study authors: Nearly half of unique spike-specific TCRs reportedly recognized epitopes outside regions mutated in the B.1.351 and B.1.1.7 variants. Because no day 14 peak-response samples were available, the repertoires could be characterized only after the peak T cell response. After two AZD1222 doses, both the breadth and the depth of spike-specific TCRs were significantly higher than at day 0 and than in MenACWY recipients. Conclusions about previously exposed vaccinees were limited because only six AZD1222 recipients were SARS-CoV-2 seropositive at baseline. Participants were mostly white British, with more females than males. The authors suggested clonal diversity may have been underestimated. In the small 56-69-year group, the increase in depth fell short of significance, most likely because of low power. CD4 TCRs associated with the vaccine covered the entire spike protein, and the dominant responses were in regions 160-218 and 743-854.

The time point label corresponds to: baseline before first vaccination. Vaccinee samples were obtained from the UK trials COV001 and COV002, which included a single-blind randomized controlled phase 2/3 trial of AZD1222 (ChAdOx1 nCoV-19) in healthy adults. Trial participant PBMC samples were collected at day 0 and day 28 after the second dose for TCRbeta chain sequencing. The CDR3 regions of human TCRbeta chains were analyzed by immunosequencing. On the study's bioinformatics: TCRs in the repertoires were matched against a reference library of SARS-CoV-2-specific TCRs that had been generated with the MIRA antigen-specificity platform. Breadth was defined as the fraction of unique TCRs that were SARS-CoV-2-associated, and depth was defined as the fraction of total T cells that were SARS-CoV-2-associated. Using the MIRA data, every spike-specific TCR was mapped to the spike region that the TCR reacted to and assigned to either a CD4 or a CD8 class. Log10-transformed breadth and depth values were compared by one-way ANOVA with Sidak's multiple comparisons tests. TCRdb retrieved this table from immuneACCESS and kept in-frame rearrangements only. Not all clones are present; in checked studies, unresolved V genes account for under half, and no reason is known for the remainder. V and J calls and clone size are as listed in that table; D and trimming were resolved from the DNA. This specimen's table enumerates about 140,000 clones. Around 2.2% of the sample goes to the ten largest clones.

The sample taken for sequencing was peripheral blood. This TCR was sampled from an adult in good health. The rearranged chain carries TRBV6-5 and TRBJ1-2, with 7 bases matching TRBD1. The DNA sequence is TGTGCCAGCAATTCAGGGGGGCGAGGGGAAGGCTACACCTTC. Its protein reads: CASNSGGRGEGYTF.